Each of the 10 T cell receptor beta chains below was sequenced from the same sample in a study of T cell responses to AZD1222 COVID-19 vaccine. The repertoire was sequenced with immunoSEQ multiplex PCR; TCRdb's copy has only in-frame clones and lacks some. The repertoire holds tens of thousands of clones, with around 80% as singletons. This specimen consisted of peripheral blood, obtained on day 0 of AZD1222 vaccination. The receptors shown here come from an adult in good health.

The rearrangement links TRBV18 to TRBJ1-4, with D uncertain. V gave up 3 bases and J gave up 4 bases, with 6 bases separating them. This CDR3 contains 13 residues. Germline V gene sequence: CDR1 KGHSH, CDR2 LQKENI. CDR3 residues: CASSPGNNEKLFF. As DNA, the CDR3 is TGTGCCAGCTCACCCGGCAATAATGAAAAACTGTTTTTT.

The chain couples TRBV10-3 to TRBJ2-7, with no clear D. V dropped 6 bases and J dropped 5 bases, with 17 bases sitting between them. Germline V lookup: CDR1 ENHRY, CDR2 SYGVKD. The CDR3 sequence is 14 residues long. CDR3 sequence: CAISADNGRHEQYF. The CDR3 region has the DNA TGTGCCATCAGCGCCGACAACGGGCGGCACGAGCAGTACTTC.

The chain couples TRBV7-9 to TRBJ1-2; no definite D call. V was cut by 5 bases and J by 6 bases, with 13 bases left in between. The CDR3 is made up of 13 amino acids. Germline CDR1 and CDR2: SEHNR and FQNEAQ (reference sequence). The CDR3 sequence: CASSTNWVHGYTF. The CDR3 DNA reads TGTGCCAGCAGCACTAATTGGGTCCATGGCTACACCTTC.

This chain uses TRBV19 with TRBJ2-7, with 9 bases lining up with TRBD1. From germline, CDR1 is LNHDA and CDR2 SQIVND (reference sequence). The CDR3 extends over 15 amino acids. V lost 3 bases and J lost 3; bases outside the gene matches: 6. CDR3 DNA sequence: TGTGCCAGTAGTATGGGGACAGGGCCACTCTACGAGCAGTACTTC. Its translation is CASSMGTGPLYEQYF.

V usage is TRBV19 and J usage is TRBJ1-1, with D possibly matching TRBD1 (6 bases). Between the trimmed V and J ends, which lost 3 bases and 6 bases, there was a span of 11 bases. The CDR3 sequence is 13 residues long. The V gene's germline CDR1 is LNHDA and CDR2 SQIVND (reference sequence). CDR3: CASSIMGGAEAFF. CDR3 nucleotide sequence: TGTGCCAGTAGTATTATGGGGGGCGCTGAAGCTTTCTTT.

The chain combines TRBV5-1 with TRBJ2-5; TRBD1 aligns across 7 bases. Per germline, CDR1 SGHRS and CDR2 YFSETQ. Germline trimming cut 0 bases from V and 7 bases from J; bases unmatched to any gene: 12. This CDR3 has 16 amino acids. In DNA, the CDR3 is TGCGCCAGCAGCTTGGCCGGAGTGGACAGGAGGAGGACCCAGTACTTC. It is translated as CASSLAGVDRRRTQYF.

In nucleotides, the CDR3 is TGCGCCAGCAGCTCCGGACCGAGCTCCTACGAGCAGTACTTC. This sequence encodes CASSSGPSSYEQYF. This chain joins TRBV5-1 and TRBJ2-7; D gene unclear. The CDR3 contains 14 residues. V lost 3 bases and J lost 0, with 10 bases in between. Germline-derived CDR1 and CDR2 are SGHRS and YFSETQ.

The V gene is TRBV6-5, the J gene TRBJ2-1; D is unclear. Trimming stripped 0 bases from V and 9 bases from J, with 12 bases between. The CDR3 is made up of 14 amino acids. The germline V gene has CDR1 MNHEY and CDR2 SVGAGI. In nucleotides, the CDR3 is TGTGCCAGCAGTTACTCGATGGCGCTAGGTGAGCAGTTCTTC. Protein sequence: CASSYSMALGEQFF.

This clone occurred a few times. The genes are TRBV15 and TRBJ1-1, with D unclear. The CDR3 totals 14 residues. The germline gives CDR1 LNHNV, CDR2 YYDKDF (reference sequence). The germline V and J ends were trimmed by 3 bases and 4 bases, with 12 bases remaining between them. CDR3 nucleotide sequence: TGTGCCACCAGCAGGTCGGAGCCGGGCACTGAAGCTTTCTTT. Translation gives CATSRSEPGTEAFF.

V usage is TRBV28 and J usage is TRBJ1-1; D may be TRBD1 (6 bases). The CDR3 extends over 14 amino acids. Germline V gene data show CDR1 as MDHEN and CDR2 as SYDVKM. Trimming removed 4 bases from V and 1 base from J, with 10 bases in between. The CDR3 DNA is TGTGCCAGCAGTTCGGGACATTCGAACACTGAAGCTTTCTTT. Protein product: CASSSGHSNTEAFF.